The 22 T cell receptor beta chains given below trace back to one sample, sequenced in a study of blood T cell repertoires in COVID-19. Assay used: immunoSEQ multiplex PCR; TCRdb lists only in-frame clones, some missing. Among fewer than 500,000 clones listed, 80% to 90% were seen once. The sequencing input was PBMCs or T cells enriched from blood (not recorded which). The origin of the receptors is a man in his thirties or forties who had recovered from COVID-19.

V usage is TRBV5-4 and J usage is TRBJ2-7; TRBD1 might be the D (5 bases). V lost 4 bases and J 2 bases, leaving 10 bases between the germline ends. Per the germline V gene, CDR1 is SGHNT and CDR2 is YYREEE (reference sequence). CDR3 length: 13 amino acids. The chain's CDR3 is CASSQGQTYEQYF. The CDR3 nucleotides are TGTGCCAGCAGCCAAGGACAAACCTACGAGCAGTACTTC.

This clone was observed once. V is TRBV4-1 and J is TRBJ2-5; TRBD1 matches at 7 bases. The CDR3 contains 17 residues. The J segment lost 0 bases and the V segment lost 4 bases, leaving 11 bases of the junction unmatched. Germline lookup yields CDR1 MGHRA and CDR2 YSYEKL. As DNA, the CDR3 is TGCGCCAGCAGCCCAGCCAGACAGGGTTTGTACCAAGAGACCCAGTACTTC. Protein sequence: CASSPARQGLYQETQYF.

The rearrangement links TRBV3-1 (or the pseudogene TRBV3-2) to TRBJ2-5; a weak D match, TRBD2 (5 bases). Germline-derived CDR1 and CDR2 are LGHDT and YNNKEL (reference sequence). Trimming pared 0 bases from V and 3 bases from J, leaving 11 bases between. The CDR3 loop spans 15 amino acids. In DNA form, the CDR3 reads TGTGCCAGCAGCCAAGATTGGAGGTGGGAAGAGACCCAGTACTTC. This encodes CASSQDWRWEETQYF.

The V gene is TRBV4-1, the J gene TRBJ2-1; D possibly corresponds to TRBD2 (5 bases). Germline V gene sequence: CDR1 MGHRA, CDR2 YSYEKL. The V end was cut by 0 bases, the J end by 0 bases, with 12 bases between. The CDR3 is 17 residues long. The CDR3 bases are TGCGCCAGCAGCCAAGACCCAATGCGGGCCTCCTACAATGAGCAGTTCTTC. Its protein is CASSQDPMRASYNEQFF.

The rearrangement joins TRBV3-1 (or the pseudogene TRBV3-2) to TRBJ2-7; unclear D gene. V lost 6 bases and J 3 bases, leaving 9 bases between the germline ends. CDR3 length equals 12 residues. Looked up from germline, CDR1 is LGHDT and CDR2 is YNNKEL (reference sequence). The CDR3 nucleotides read TGTGCCAGCAGTGAGGTCAACTACGAGCAGTACTTC. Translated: CASSEVNYEQYF.

The CDR3 sequence is CATSKRDSQETQYF. As DNA, the CDR3 is TGTGCCACCAGCAAAAGGGACAGCCAAGAGACCCAGTACTTC. This chain uses TRBV15 with TRBJ2-5, with TRBD1 matching 7 bases. The J segment lost 1 base and the V segment lost 4 bases, leaving 3 bases of the junction unmatched. CDR1 is LNHNV, CDR2 YYDKDF, per germline (reference sequence). This CDR3 has 14 amino acids.

This CDR3 reads CASSLGLAGVKNIQYF. In DNA form, the CDR3 reads TGTGCCAGCAGCCTAGGACTAGCGGGAGTTAAAAACATTCAGTACTTC. The chain joins TRBV7-8 to TRBJ2-4; TRBD2 matches 13 bases. Germline values: CDR1 SGHVS, CDR2 FQNEAQ. CDR3 length: 16 amino acids. Losses at the gene ends were 5 bases for V and 4 bases for J; bases not matched to a gene: 5.

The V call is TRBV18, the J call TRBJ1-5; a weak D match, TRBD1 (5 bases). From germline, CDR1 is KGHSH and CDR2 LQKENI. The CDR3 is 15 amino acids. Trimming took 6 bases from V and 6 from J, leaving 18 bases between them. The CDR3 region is CASSQLPGGGQPQHF. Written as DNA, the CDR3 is TGTGCCAGCTCCCAGCTCCCGGGGGGGGGTCAGCCCCAGCATTTT.

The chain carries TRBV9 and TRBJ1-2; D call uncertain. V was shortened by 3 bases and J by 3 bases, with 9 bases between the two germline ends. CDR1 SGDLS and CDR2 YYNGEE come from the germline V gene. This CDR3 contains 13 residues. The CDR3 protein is CASSGTAHYGYTF. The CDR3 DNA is TGTGCCAGCAGCGGGACTGCGCACTATGGCTACACCTTC.

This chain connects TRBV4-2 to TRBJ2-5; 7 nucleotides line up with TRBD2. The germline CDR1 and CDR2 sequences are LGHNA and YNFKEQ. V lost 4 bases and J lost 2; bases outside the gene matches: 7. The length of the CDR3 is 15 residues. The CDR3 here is CASSRHEGLQETQYF. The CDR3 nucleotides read TGTGCCAGCAGCCGCCACGAGGGACTACAAGAGACCCAGTACTTC.

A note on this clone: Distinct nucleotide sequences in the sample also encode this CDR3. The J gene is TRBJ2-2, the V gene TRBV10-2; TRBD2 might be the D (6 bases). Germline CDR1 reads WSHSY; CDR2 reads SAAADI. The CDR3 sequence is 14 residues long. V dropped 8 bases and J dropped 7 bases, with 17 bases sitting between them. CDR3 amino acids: CASRGGGLGGELFF. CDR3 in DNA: TGCGCCAGCCGGGGAGGAGGGTTGGGCGGGGAGCTGTTTTTT.

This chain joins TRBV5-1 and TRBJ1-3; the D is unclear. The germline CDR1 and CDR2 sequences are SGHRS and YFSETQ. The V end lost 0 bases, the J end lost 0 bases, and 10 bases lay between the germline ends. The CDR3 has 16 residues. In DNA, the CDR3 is TGCGCCAGCAGCTTGGGAGGCTCCGGCTCTGGAAACACCATATATTTT. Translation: CASSLGGSGSGNTIYF.

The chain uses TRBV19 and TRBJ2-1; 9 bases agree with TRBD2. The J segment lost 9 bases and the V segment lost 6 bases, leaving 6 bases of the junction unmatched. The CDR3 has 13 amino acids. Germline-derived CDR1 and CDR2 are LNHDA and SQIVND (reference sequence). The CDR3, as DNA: TGTGCCAGTAGAAACTTTAGCGGGAGTGAGCAGTTCTTC. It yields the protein CASRNFSGSEQFF.

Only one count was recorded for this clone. CDR3 nucleotides: TGTGCCAGCAGCGTACTACCAGGGCGTAGCGGCTACACCTTC. Protein product: CASSVLPGRSGYTF. V and J are TRBV9 and TRBJ1-2, with D perhaps TRBD1 (5 bases). The V gene lost 1 base and the J gene lost 8 bases, with 15 bases spanning the gap. The CDR3 covers 14 residues. From germline, CDR1 is SGDLS and CDR2 YYNGEE.

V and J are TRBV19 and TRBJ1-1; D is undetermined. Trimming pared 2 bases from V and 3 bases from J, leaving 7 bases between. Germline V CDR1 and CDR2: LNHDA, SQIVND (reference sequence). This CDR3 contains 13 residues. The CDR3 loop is CASSIQSDTEAFF. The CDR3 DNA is TGTGCCAGTAGTATACAGTCCGACACTGAAGCTTTCTTT.

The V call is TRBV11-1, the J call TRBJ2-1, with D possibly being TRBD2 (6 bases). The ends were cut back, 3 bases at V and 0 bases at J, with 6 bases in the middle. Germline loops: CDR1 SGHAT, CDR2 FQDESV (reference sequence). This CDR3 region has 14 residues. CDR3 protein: CASSFGSSYNEQFF. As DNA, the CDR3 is TGTGCCAGCAGCTTCGGGAGCTCCTACAATGAGCAGTTCTTC.

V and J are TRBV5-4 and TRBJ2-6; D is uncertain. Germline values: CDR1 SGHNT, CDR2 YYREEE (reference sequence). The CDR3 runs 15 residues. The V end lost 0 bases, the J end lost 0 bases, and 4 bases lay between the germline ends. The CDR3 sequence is CASSLDRSGANVLTF. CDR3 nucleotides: TGTGCCAGCAGCTTGGATCGCTCTGGGGCCAACGTCCTGACTTTC. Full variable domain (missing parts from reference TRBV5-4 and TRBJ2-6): ETGVTQSPTHLIKTRGQQVTLRCSSQSGHNTVSWYQQALGQGPQFIFQYYREEENGRGNFPPRFSGLQFPNYSSELNVNALELDDSALYLCASSLDRSGANVLTFGAGSRLTVL.

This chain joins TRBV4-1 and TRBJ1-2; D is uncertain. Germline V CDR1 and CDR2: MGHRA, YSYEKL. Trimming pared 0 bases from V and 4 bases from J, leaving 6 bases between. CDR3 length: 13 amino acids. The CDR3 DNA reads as TGCGCCAGCAGCCAAGACAGGTCCTATGGCTACACCTTC. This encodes CASSQDRSYGYTF.

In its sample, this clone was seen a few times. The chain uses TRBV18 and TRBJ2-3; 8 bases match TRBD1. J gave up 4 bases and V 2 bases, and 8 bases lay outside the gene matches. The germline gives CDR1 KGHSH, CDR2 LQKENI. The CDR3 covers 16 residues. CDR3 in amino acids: CASSPIGQGVADTQYF. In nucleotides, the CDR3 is TGTGCCAGCTCACCAATCGGACAGGGTGTCGCAGATACGCAGTATTTT.

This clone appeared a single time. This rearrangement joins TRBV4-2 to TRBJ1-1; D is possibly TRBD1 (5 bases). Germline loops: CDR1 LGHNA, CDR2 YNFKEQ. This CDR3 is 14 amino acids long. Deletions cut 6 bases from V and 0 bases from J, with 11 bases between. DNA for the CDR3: TGTGCCAGCAGGAATGACAGAGTGAACACTGAAGCTTTCTTT. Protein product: CASRNDRVNTEAFF.

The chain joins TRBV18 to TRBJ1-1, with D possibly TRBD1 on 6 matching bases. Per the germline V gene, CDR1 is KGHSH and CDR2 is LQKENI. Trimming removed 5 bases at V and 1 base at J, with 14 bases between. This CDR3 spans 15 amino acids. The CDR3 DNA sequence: TGTGCCAGCTCATCGAGGACAGAGAAGAACACTGAAGCTTTCTTT. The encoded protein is CASSSRTEKNTEAFF.

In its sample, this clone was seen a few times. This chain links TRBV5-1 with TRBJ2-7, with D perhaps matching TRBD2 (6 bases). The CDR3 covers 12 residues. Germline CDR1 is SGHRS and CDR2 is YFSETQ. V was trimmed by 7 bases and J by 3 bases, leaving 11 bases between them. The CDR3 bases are TGCGCCAGCCGGGACTCCTACTACGAGCAGTACTTC. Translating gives CASRDSYYEQYF.